This is a list of T cell receptor beta chains from one sample in a study of blood T cell repertoires in COVID-19. The method was immunoSEQ multiplex PCR; TCRdb's version includes in-frame clones alone and lacks a portion of them. Of over 250,000 clones in the sample, about nine tenths were seen once. The sample was peripheral blood. These receptors were taken from a woman aged 55-70 years with acute or convalescent COVID-19. CDR3s include the opening cysteine and the closing phenylalanine or tryptophan. A D gene is named only where the DNA matches it firmly. Clone size is not always given. Where it is, it says once, few, many or a class for expanded clones.

abundance,d_gene,v_gene,j_gene,CDR3nt,CDR3aa
.,.,TRBV6-5,TRBJ2-2,TGTGCCAGCAGTCCCAAAACGAACACCGGGGAGCTGTTTTTT,CASSPKTNTGELFF
.,.,TRBV4-2,TRBJ1-4,TGTGCCAGCAGCCAAGTTAGGGGGGGCCGTGAAAAACTGTTTTTT,CASSQVRGGREKLFF
.,.,TRBV27,TRBJ1-5,TGTGCCAGCAGACAGGGTTATAGCAATCAGCCCCAGCATTTT,CASRQGYSNQPQHF
.,.,TRBV6-5,TRBJ1-2,TGTGCCAGCAGCTCACAGGGAAACTATGGCTACACCTTC,CASSSQGNYGYTF
.,TRBD1,TRBV27,TRBJ1-4,TGTGCCAGCAGTTTTACAGGGGCCAGCTCAACTAATGAAAAACTGTTTTTT,CASSFTGASSTNEKLFF
once,TRBD2,TRBV30,TRBJ2-4,TGTGCCTGGAGCCCCTTATCGGGACTAGCGGGCTTGAGGTACTTC,CAWSPLSGLAGLRYF
.,TRBD1,TRBV7-2,TRBJ1-4,TGTGCCAGCAGCAGACAGGGGGGCCCTAATGAAAAACTGTTTTTT,CASSRQGGPNEKLFF
.,TRBD2,TRBV3-1/TRBV3-2,TRBJ2-2,TGTGCCAGCAGCCCAACCGGGACTAGCACGAACACCGGGGAGCTGTTTTTT,CASSPTGTSTNTGELFF
once,.,TRBV10-3,TRBJ1-1,TGTGCCATCAGTGAGTCGCTGGGGGGAACTGAAGCTTTCTTT,CAISESLGGTEAFF
few,TRBD1,TRBV10-3,TRBJ2-7,TGTGCCGCAGCGGACAGGAGCTCCTACGAGCAGTACTTC,CAAADRSSYEQYF
.,.,TRBV30,TRBJ2-1,TGTGCCTGGAGTATTTGGGCCTCCTACAATGAGCAGTTCTTC,CAWSIWASYNEQFF
.,.,TRBV5-1,TRBJ2-2,TGCGCCAGCAGCTTGGACGCGAGCTCCGGGGAGCTGTTTTTT,CASSLDASSGELFF
.,TRBD2,TRBV5-1,TRBJ2-7,TGCGCCAGCAGCCCTAGCGGGTTAACCTACGAGCAGTACTTC,CASSPSGLTYEQYF
.,TRBD1,TRBV5-5,TRBJ1-2,TGTGCCAGCAGCTTGTCAGGCGGGACAGGAGGAGGCTACACCTTC,CASSLSGGTGGGYTF
.,TRBD2,TRBV7-3,TRBJ2-1,TGTGCCAGCAGCTTAAGGAGCGGGGACGCCTACAATGAGCAGTTCTTC,CASSLRSGDAYNEQFF
.,.,TRBV28,TRBJ1-1,TGTGCCAGCAGCCGGGTCGGTGCACAAGCTTTCTTT,CASSRVGAQAFF
.,TRBD1,TRBV7-8,TRBJ1-2,TGTGCCAGCAGCTTTATACCGGGACAGGGAAGCTACACCTTC,CASSFIPGQGSYTF
few,.,TRBV7-9,TRBJ2-7,TGTGCCAGCAGCTCGGAGAGCTACGAGCAGTACTTC,CASSSESYEQYF
.,.,TRBV19,TRBJ1-4,TGTGCCAGTAGTCTCCAACGGGGGGAAAAACTGTTTTTT,CASSLQRGEKLFF
.,.,TRBV5-1,TRBJ1-2,TGCGCCAGCAGCTTGGCCCAGGGGAGCTATGGCTACACCTTC,CASSLAQGSYGYTF
.,.,TRBV7-2,TRBJ1-1,TGTGCCAGCAGCCCCGGGCCCGGGAGGGCTTTCTTT,CASSPGPGRAFF
.,TRBD1,TRBV6-5,TRBJ1-1,TGTGCCAGCAGTTCGACAGGGGGCGTCACTGAAGCTTTCTTT,CASSSTGGVTEAFF
.,.,TRBV9,TRBJ2-2,TGTGCCAGCACGTTTGGACACCCGAACACCGGGGAGCTGTTTTTT,CASTFGHPNTGELFF
.,.,TRBV3-1/TRBV3-2,TRBJ1-2,TGTGCCAGCAGCCAACACGGAATTGAACAGAACTATGGCTACACCTTC,CASSQHGIEQNYGYTF
.,TRBD2,TRBV28,TRBJ2-5,TGTGCCAGCAGCCTAGCGGGAGGGCCGATTCTAAGAGAGACCCAGTACTTC,CASSLAGGPILRETQYF
few,.,TRBV15,TRBJ1-1,TGTGCCACCAGCACCGACAGGATCGGCCCCACTGAAGCTTTCTTT,CATSTDRIGPTEAFF
once,TRBD1,TRBV5-1,TRBJ2-5,TGCGCCAGCAGCAGAGGGACAGGGTACCAGCAAGAGACCCAGTACTTC,CASSRGTGYQQETQYF
.,.,TRBV28,TRBJ1-1,TGTGCCAGCAGTTTTAGAGGAATTGAAGCTTTCTTT,CASSFRGIEAFF
.,.,TRBV2,TRBJ1-6,TGTGCCAGCAGTGTCAACACAGAAAATAATTCACCCCTCCACTTT,CASSVNTENNSPLHF
.,.,TRBV7-2,TRBJ2-3,TGTGCCAGCAGCTTTGACAGCAGCACAGATACGCAGTATTTT,CASSFDSSTDTQYF
.,TRBD1,TRBV28,TRBJ1-1,TGTGCCAGCAGTTTCGGACAGGGAATCACTGAAGCTTTCTTT,CASSFGQGITEAFF
few,.,TRBV7-9,TRBJ2-2,TGTGCCAGCAGCATTAGTACGAACACCGGGGAGCTGTTTTTT,CASSISTNTGELFF
.,.,TRBV21-1,TRBJ2-5,TGTGCCAGCAGCAACCCCCGCCGGGAGGGGCCGGGAGAGACCCAGTACTTC,CASSNPRREGPGETQYF